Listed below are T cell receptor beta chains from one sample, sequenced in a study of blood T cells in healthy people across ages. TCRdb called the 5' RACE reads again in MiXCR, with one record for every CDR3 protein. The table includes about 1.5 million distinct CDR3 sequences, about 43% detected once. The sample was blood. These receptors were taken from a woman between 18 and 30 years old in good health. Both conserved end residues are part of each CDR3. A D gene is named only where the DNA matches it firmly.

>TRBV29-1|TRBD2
CSVEGLAGVGEQFF
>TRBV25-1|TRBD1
CANRPSAGTGANYGYTF
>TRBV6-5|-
CASSYSRDYEQYF
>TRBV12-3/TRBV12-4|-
CASSPSTGSSYNEQFF
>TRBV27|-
CASRPEAGDTDTQYF
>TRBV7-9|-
CASSLSKDYGYTF
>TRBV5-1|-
CASSGRSGANVLTF
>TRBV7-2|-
CASSPPGLITDTQYF
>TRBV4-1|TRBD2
CASQERGASGVRTDTQYF
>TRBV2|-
CASSGDQLQGPIEQYF
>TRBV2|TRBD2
CASGLAPWDTQYF
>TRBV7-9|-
CASSPDRVSTEAFF
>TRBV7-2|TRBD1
CASSASGQVPSYEQYF
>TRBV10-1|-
CASSEPGTGNYEQYF
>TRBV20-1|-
CSAVSSSNQPQHF
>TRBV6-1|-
CASSVDRGNTIYF
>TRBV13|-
CASSPVRDPNYGYTF
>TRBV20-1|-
CSARGRGPSTDTQYF
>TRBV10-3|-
CAISGREGADEQYF
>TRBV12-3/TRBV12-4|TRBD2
CASSGVVASGTYEQYF
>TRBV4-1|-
CASSQDPRYKETQFF
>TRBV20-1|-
CSARDLRDGTYPQPNYGYTF
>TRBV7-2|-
CASSLYNPSSYEQYF
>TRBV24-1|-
CATSDYVNTQYF
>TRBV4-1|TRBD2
CASSQVAGAQSNEQYF
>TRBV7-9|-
CASSFRVGSYNEQFF
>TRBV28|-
CASSILFVWAGSTDTQYF
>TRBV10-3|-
CAINGKDGSSYNEQFF
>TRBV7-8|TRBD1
CASSLAQGASYEQYF
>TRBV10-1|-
CASSDSLQPQHF
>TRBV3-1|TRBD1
CASSHRDSYEQYF
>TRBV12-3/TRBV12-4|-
CASSLVARSHEQFF
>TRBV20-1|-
CSASPGSTYEQYF
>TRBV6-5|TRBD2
CASTASGTSETQYF
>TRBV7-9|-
CASSSRAANTEAFF
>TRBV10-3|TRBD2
CAISEETSGNNEQYF